This entry concerns a single T cell receptor beta chain. Its antigen remains unknown. The entry originates in a study of CD8 T cells in Susac syndrome. Per the germline V gene, CDR1 is KGHSH and CDR2 is LQKENI. The ends were cut back, 0 bases at V and 4 bases at J, with 12 bases in the middle. The CDR3 contains 16 residues. Random-hexamer reverse transcription was applied to roughly 0.5 to 1 ug RNA. Each CDR3 protein is one row after TCRdb ran MiXCR on the immunoSEQ multiplex PCR reads. The top ten clones hold roughly 0.15% of a sample with tens of thousands of distinct CDR3 sequences, around 93% of them seen once. Points from the study as a whole: The CD4+ T cell repertoires from Susac syndrome exhibited no clonal expansion.

The sequenced material came from CD4+ T cells from PBMCs. This clonotype originated in a human donor with Susac syndrome. The gene calls are TRBV18 and TRBJ1-4; D may be TRBD1 (6 bases). Here the CDR3 reads CASSPPTGKINEKLFF. The CDR3, as DNA: TGTGCCAGCTCACCACCAACAGGGAAAATTAATGAAAAACTGTTTTTT.